One and the same sample provided the 28 T cell receptor beta chains below, sequenced in a study of shared clonotypes between healthy human individuals. TCRdb's copy holds only in-frame clones and misses some; the assay was immunoSEQ multiplex PCR. The sample has under 2.5 million clones, less than 95% seen once; the top ten hold around 0.4%. Sequences were obtained from naive CD4+ T cells from PBMCs. Subset here: CD45RA+ positively selected. Receptors originate from a man between 18 and 35 years old in good health. Some clones in this sample may be carry-over from other donors' samples.

Comments on this clone: At the DNA level, this CDR3 is encoded by other sequences in the same sample as well. V and J are TRBV5-4 and TRBJ2-1, with 10 bases matching TRBD1. The length of the CDR3 is 15 residues. Trimming cost V 4 bases and J 4 bases; bases outside gene matches: 5. The germline V gene encodes CDR1 SGHNT and CDR2 YYREEE (reference sequence). CDR3 DNA: TGTGCCAGCAGCCGCGACAGGGGGCCATACAATGAGCAGTTCTTC. This gives the protein CASSRDRGPYNEQFF.

The chain recombines TRBV15 with TRBJ2-7, with TRBD2 identical over 9 bases. This CDR3 has 15 residues. Losses at the gene ends were 0 bases for V and 2 bases for J; bases not matched to a gene: 2. Looked up from germline, CDR1 is LNHNV and CDR2 is YYDKDF (reference sequence). The CDR3: CATSRDSSGAYEQYF. The CDR3 DNA reads as TGTGCCACCAGCAGAGATTCTAGCGGGGCCTACGAGCAGTACTTC. The full variable domain, completed using reference TRBV15 and TRBJ2-7, is DAMVIQNPRYQVTQFGKPVTLSCSQTLNHNVMYWYQQKSSQAPKLLFHYYDKDFNNEADTPDNFQSRRPNTSFCFLDIRSPGLGDTAMYLCATSRDSSGAYEQYFGPGTRLTVT.

The genes are TRBV4-1 and TRBJ2-1; TRBD2 aligns across 8 bases. Losses at the gene ends were 2 bases for V and 7 bases for J; bases not matched to a gene: 13. The CDR3 consists of 17 residues. Germline CDR1 is MGHRA and CDR2 is YSYEKL. DNA for the CDR3: TGCGCCAGCAGCCAATACGAGCGGGAGTGGGTAGTAAATGAGCAGTTCTTC. Translated: CASSQYEREWVVNEQFF.

The chain uses TRBV2 and TRBJ2-5; D gene ambiguous. This CDR3 region has 14 residues. Germline-derived CDR1 and CDR2 are SNHLY and FYNNEI. V lost 1 base to trimming and J lost 2 bases, with 8 bases between them. DNA for the CDR3: TGTGCCAGCAGTGAAGAGGTCGGGCAAGAGACCCAGTACTTC. Translating gives CASSEEVGQETQYF.

V usage is TRBV9 and J usage is TRBJ1-3, with D unclear. CDR1 is SGDLS and CDR2 is YYNGEE in the germline V gene. This CDR3 region has 13 residues. The V end lost 1 base, the J end lost 4 bases, and 6 bases lay between the germline ends. CDR3 coding DNA: TGTGCCAGCAGCGTAATGTTGGGAAACACCATATATTTT. Its protein is CASSVMLGNTIYF.

This clone was observed a single time. The chain couples TRBV5-6 to TRBJ1-2; D uncertain. Germline V CDR1 and CDR2: SGHDT, YYEEEE. With 6 bases removed from V and 0 bases from J, the gap between germline ends came to 12 bases. The CDR3 has 14 residues. Written as DNA, the CDR3 is TGTGCCAGCACGCGTGAGGTAGCTAACTATGGCTACACCTTC. Its translation: CASTREVANYGYTF.

The chain carries TRBV27 and TRBJ2-3; 7 bases align to TRBD1. The CDR3 is 15 amino acids. Germline assignment: CDR1 MNHEY and CDR2 SMNVEV (reference sequence). V trimming: 7 bases; J trimming: 2 bases; junction bases outside the gene matches: 9. In DNA form, the CDR3 reads TGTGCCAGCACCTCGGGACAGATACACACAGATACGCAGTATTTT. This encodes CASTSGQIHTDTQYF.

The V and J genes are TRBV19 and TRBJ2-7; possibly TRBD1 for D (6 bases). Per germline, CDR1 LNHDA and CDR2 SQIVND (reference sequence). The CDR3 is 15 residues long. Trimming took 3 bases from V and 2 from J, leaving 14 bases between them. The CDR3 DNA sequence: TGTGCCAGTAGTATTCAGGGGTCACTCCCCTACGAGCAGTACTTC. Its protein is CASSIQGSLPYEQYF.

The rearrangement links TRBV29-1 to TRBJ2-1, with D unresolved. Trimming took 3 bases from V and 2 from J, leaving 11 bases between them. The V gene's germline CDR1 is SQVTM and CDR2 ANQGSEA. The CDR3 has 14 amino acids. The CDR3 sequence: CSVDSRRPYNEQFF. The CDR3 nucleotides are TGCAGCGTTGATAGCCGAAGGCCCTACAATGAGCAGTTCTTC.

This chain links TRBV2 with TRBJ2-1, with 13 bases lining up with TRBD2. The CDR3 consists of 16 residues. The V gene end was trimmed by 6 bases and the J gene end by 4 bases; junction bases not matched to a gene: 6. Germline V gene data show CDR1 as SNHLY and CDR2 as FYNNEI. This CDR3 is CASRGGLAGSYNEQFF. CDR3 DNA: TGTGCCAGCAGGGGGGGACTAGCGGGATCTTACAATGAGCAGTTCTTC.

This chain uses TRBV30 with TRBJ2-1, with D maybe TRBD1 (7 bases). This CDR3 is built from 15 residues. Germline values: CDR1 GTSNPN, CDR2 SVGIG (reference sequence). V was shortened by 5 bases and J by 8 bases, with 22 bases between the two germline ends. This CDR3 is CAWDQRTNQGDEQFF. CDR3 nucleotides: TGTGCCTGGGACCAACGGACTAATCAGGGGGATGAGCAGTTCTTC.

This chain connects TRBV28 to TRBJ2-7, with a tentative D call TRBD2 (6 bases). The V gene's germline CDR1 is MDHEN and CDR2 SYDVKM. V was pared by 6 bases and J by 2 bases, with 17 bases between. The CDR3 has 15 amino acids. The CDR3 region is CASSSRDLNTYEQYF. CDR3 DNA sequence: TGTGCCAGCAGCAGCCGGGACTTAAATACCTACGAGCAGTACTTC.

This chain uses TRBV18 with TRBJ2-7, with unresolved D. Germline V gene lookup returns CDR1 KGHSH and CDR2 LQKENI. Between the trimmed V and J ends, which lost 1 base and 7 bases, there was a span of 8 bases. CDR3 length equals 12 residues. CDR3: CASSPQFGEQYF. Written as DNA, the CDR3 is TGTGCCAGCTCACCACAGTTCGGGGAGCAGTACTTC.

V usage is TRBV27 and J usage is TRBJ2-5; no clear D gene. The CDR3 runs to 15 residues. Trimming shortened V by 2 bases and J by 1 base, and 11 bases separated the two germline ends. Per the germline V gene, CDR1 is MNHEY and CDR2 is SMNVEV (reference sequence). The DNA of the CDR3 is TGTGCCAGCAGTTTAGACCAAAATTTCCAAGAGACCCAGTACTTC. It yields the protein CASSLDQNFQETQYF.

The chain has TRBV18 and TRBJ1-1; TRBD1 agrees at 10 bases. Losses at the gene ends were 3 bases for V and 5 bases for J; bases not matched to a gene: 9. The CDR3 runs to 16 residues. Germline V gene lookup returns CDR1 KGHSH and CDR2 LQKENI. This CDR3 is CASSPPDRGEETEAFF. The CDR3, as DNA: TGTGCCAGCTCACCCCCGGACAGGGGGGAGGAGACTGAAGCTTTCTTT.

The rearrangement uses TRBV19 and TRBJ1-1; TRBD1 aligns across 9 bases. Unmatched junction bases numbered 13, after V lost 5 bases and J lost 0 bases. The CDR3 consists of 18 residues. Germline CDR1 is LNHDA and CDR2 is SQIVND (reference sequence). The CDR3 DNA reads as TGTGCCAGTAGTCCGCGACCTACAGGGGGCAGGGTGAACACTGAAGCTTTCTTT. Its translation: CASSPRPTGGRVNTEAFF.

Details on this clone: Other DNA variants within this sample encode the same CDR3. This chain uses TRBV5-4 with TRBJ1-2; the match to TRBD1 covers 9 bases. The CDR3 contains 14 residues. Germline V gives CDR1 SGHNT, CDR2 YYREEE (reference sequence). With 4 bases clipped from V and 3 bases from J, the junction kept 4 bases outside the gene matches. For the CDR3, the DNA is TGTGCCAGCAGCCGGGACAGGGTGGACTATGGCTACACCTTC. This translates into CASSRDRVDYGYTF.

The chain uses TRBV18 and TRBJ2-1; unclear D gene. In germline, CDR1 is KGHSH, CDR2 LQKENI. V shed 2 bases and J shed 8 bases, with 4 bases lying between them. The CDR3 has 11 amino acids. The CDR3 here is CASSPSHEQFF. CDR3 in DNA: TGTGCCAGCTCACCATCCCATGAGCAGTTCTTC.

The chain is built from TRBV4-3 and TRBJ2-2; the D gene could be TRBD1 or TRBD2 (5 bases each). Germline V gene data show CDR1 as LGHNA and CDR2 as YSLEER. The CDR3 totals 14 residues. V was shortened by 4 bases and J by 5 bases, with 11 bases between the two germline ends. This CDR3 is CASSLGTGTGELFF. In DNA form, the CDR3 reads TGCGCCAGCAGCCTGGGGACGGGGACCGGGGAGCTGTTTTTT.

This CDR3 reads CASSLAENSYGYTF. The CDR3 nucleotides are TGCGCCAGCAGCTTGGCAGAGAACTCCTATGGCTACACCTTC. The chain combines TRBV5-1 with TRBJ1-2, with D unresolved. The CDR3 is 14 residues long. The germline V and J ends were trimmed by 0 bases and 4 bases, with 10 bases remaining between them. CDR1 is SGHRS and CDR2 is YFSETQ in the germline V gene.

The J gene is TRBJ2-3, the V gene TRBV9; tentative D call: TRBD1 (5 bases). The CDR3 runs to 13 residues. Deletions cut 4 bases from V and 2 bases from J, with 8 bases between. Germline V gene sequence: CDR1 SGDLS, CDR2 YYNGEE. Here the CDR3 DNA reads TGTGCCAGCAGCCGACAGAACACAGATACGCAGTATTTT. Translating gives CASSRQNTDTQYF.

The chain links TRBV5-1 to TRBJ2-5; 8 bases map to TRBD1. After removal of 4 bases from V and 5 bases from J, the junction contained 10 bases not matched to a gene. The CDR3 runs 15 residues. The V gene's germline CDR1 is SGHRS and CDR2 YFSETQ. This CDR3 is CASSTDRTGSETQYF. The DNA of the CDR3 is TGCGCCAGCAGCACTGATCGGACAGGGTCGGAGACCCAGTACTTC.

This rearrangement joins TRBV7-2 to TRBJ1-2; D might be TRBD1 (5 bases). Trimming shortened V by 1 base and J by 7 bases, and 19 bases separated the two germline ends. CDR1 is SGHTA and CDR2 is FQGNSA in the germline V gene. The CDR3 runs to 16 residues. The CDR3, as DNA: TGTGCCAGCAGCTTAGGAGTTCCGGGACTAAATCTTGGCTACACCTTC. Residues: CASSLGVPGLNLGYTF.

The DNA of the CDR3 is TGTGCCAGCAGCTTAGGAATCTCCCCCGGGGGCTACACCTTC. Amino acid sequence: CASSLGISPGGYTF. The V call is TRBV7-2, the J call TRBJ1-2; D uncertain. The CDR3 consists of 14 residues. The V end was cut by 1 base, the J end by 8 bases, with 14 bases between. The germline CDR1 and CDR2 sequences are SGHTA and FQGNSA. The full variable domain, with the rest looked up from reference TRBV7-2 and TRBJ1-2, is GAGVSQSPSNKVTEKGKDVELRCDPISGHTALYWYRQSLGQGLEFLIYFQGNSAPDKSGLPSDRFSAERTGGSVSTLTIQRTQQEDSAVYLCASSLGISPGGYTFGSGTRLTVV.

This chain links TRBV5-5 with TRBJ1-4; the match to TRBD1 covers 7 bases. The CDR3 sequence is 14 residues long. The V and J ends lost 4 bases and 7 bases, in that order; junction bases with no gene match: 7. Germline assignment: CDR1 SGHKS and CDR2 YYEKEE (reference sequence). CDR3 in amino acids: CASSPMNRGEKLFF. DNA for the CDR3: TGTGCCAGCAGCCCCATGAACAGGGGTGAAAAACTGTTTTTT.

The chain uses TRBV5-1 and TRBJ2-3, with 10 bases that match TRBD2. CDR3 length: 16 amino acids. J was trimmed by 6 bases and V by 3 bases; bases with no gene match: 10. The germline gives CDR1 SGHRS, CDR2 YFSETQ. In nucleotides, the CDR3 is TGCGCCAGCAGCTCCGGACTAGCGGACGGGAGTGATACGCAGTATTTT. Translation gives CASSSGLADGSDTQYF.

The V gene is TRBV10-3, the J gene TRBJ2-1; 11 bases line up with TRBD2. This CDR3 spans 15 amino acids. The V gene's germline CDR1 is ENHRY and CDR2 SYGVKD. J was trimmed by 3 bases and V by 9 bases; bases with no gene match: 7. CDR3: CAILRLAGFYNEQFF. The DNA of the CDR3 is TGTGCCATTCTCAGACTAGCGGGATTCTACAATGAGCAGTTCTTC.

The rearrangement uses TRBV10-3 and TRBJ2-1, with TRBD2 identical over 9 bases. The CDR3 is 14 amino acids. The germline V gene encodes CDR1 ENHRY and CDR2 SYGVKD. V gave up 7 bases and J gave up 6 bases; unmatched junction bases: 7. The CDR3 region is CAITPGGRANEQFF. The CDR3 nucleotides read TGTGCCATCACTCCTGGCGGGAGGGCCAATGAGCAGTTCTTC.